The 15 T cell receptor beta chains listed next were all sequenced from one sample in a study of beta chain features in type 1 diabetes. For these receptors, no antigen is known. General study results and limits: There was a moderate but significant shortening of TCRB CDR3s in all four CD4+ subsets of Type 1 diabetes patients.

Sequenced material consisted of expressed TCRB transcripts (all of the isolated RNA was reverse transcribed). Generated by immunoSEQ multiplex PCR, the TCRdb table keeps only in-frame clones and is missing some. The sample has around 600,000 clones, around an eighth seen once. The specimen sequenced was naive CD4+ T cells from blood. The receptor set was obtained from a man between 25 and 39 years old with type 1 diabetes.

In its sample, this clone was seen a few times. The chain carries TRBV29-1 and TRBJ2-1; either TRBD1 or TRBD2 may supply D (6 bases each). The length of the CDR3 is 12 residues. Germline V gene sequence: CDR1 SQVTM, CDR2 ANQGSEA. V was pared by 8 bases and J by 9 bases, with 17 bases between. CDR3 nucleotides: TGCAGCACAACTTGGGGGGCAAGTGAGCAGTTCTTC. Amino acid sequence: CSTTWGASEQFF.

The sample holds a few counts of this clone. The chain couples TRBV7-2 to TRBJ1-5; D gene ambiguous. The CDR3 covers 13 residues. The germline CDR1 and CDR2 sequences are SGHTA and FQGNSA. V lost 2 bases and J lost 2, with 4 bases in between. CDR3 nucleotide sequence: TGTGCCAGCAGCTTAAAGGGCAATCAGCCCCAGCATTTT. It specifies CASSLKGNQPQHF.

The CDR3 DNA reads TGTGCCAGCAGTGCGCCCCCCGGACAGGGTGATAATTCAGATACGCAGTATTTT. Translated, it gives CASSAPPGQGDNSDTQYF. The genes are TRBV25-1 and TRBJ2-3; the match to TRBD1 covers 8 bases. CDR1 and CDR2 from the germline V gene are MGHDK and SYGVNS. The CDR3 sequence is 18 residues long. V was clipped by 4 bases and J by 4 bases; unmatched bases: 16.

This clone came up a few times. This rearrangement joins TRBV6-5 to TRBJ1-2; tentatively, D is TRBD1 (6 bases). The CDR3 totals 14 residues. The germline CDR1 and CDR2 sequences are MNHEY and SVGAGI. Between the trimmed V and J ends, which lost 0 bases and 5 bases, there was a span of 10 bases. In DNA, the CDR3 is TGTGCCAGCAGTTACTCGACCCAGGGGTATGGCTACACCTTC. Protein sequence: CASSYSTQGYGYTF.

This clone was observed a few times. The chain carries TRBV2 and TRBJ1-4; no firm D call. V was cut by 2 bases and J by 8 bases, with 6 bases left in between. The CDR3 contains 12 residues. CDR1 SNHLY and CDR2 FYNNEI come from the germline V gene. This chain's CDR3 is CASSESGEKLFF. The CDR3 nucleotides are TGTGCCAGCAGTGAATCGGGGGAAAAACTGTTTTTT.

This sequence joins TRBV4-3 and TRBJ2-2; 9 bases align to TRBD1. V gave up 0 bases and J gave up 8 bases; unmatched junction bases: 10. This CDR3 spans 17 amino acids. CDR1 is LGHNA, CDR2 YSLEER, per germline. CDR3 in amino acids: CASSQDQGQGPNGELFF. Written as DNA, the CDR3 is TGCGCCAGCAGCCAAGATCAGGGACAGGGACCAAATGGGGAGCTGTTTTTT.

This chain uses TRBV7-9 with TRBJ1-2; D might be TRBD1 (5 bases). V dropped 0 bases and J dropped 6 bases, with 5 bases sitting between them. CDR1 SEHNR and CDR2 FQNEAQ come from the germline V gene (reference sequence). CDR3 length: 12 amino acids. CDR3 protein: CASSLAGDGYTF. DNA of the CDR3: TGTGCCAGCAGCTTAGCAGGGGATGGCTACACCTTC.

The sample holds a few counts of this clone. V is TRBV2 and J is TRBJ2-2; TRBD1 might be the D (5 bases). Germline V gene lookup returns CDR1 SNHLY and CDR2 FYNNEI. V was pared by 4 bases and J by 3 bases, with 9 bases between. CDR3 length: 14 amino acids. DNA for the CDR3: TGTGCCAGCAGTGGTCCCAGGGACACCGGGGAGCTGTTTTTT. It yields the protein CASSGPRDTGELFF.

This clone has just a few counts. The chain has TRBV6-6 and TRBJ2-6; D ambiguous. V gave up 8 bases and J gave up 4 bases, with 3 bases separating them. Germline CDR1 and CDR2: MNHNY and SVGAGI (reference sequence). The CDR3 sequence is 11 residues long. CDR3 in amino acids: CASGGANVLTF. The CDR3 DNA sequence: TGTGCCAGCGGGGGGGCCAACGTCCTGACTTTC.

This clone was counted only a few times. The chain combines TRBV9 with TRBJ2-1; D is unclear. The CDR3 covers 15 residues. Germline V gene data show CDR1 as SGDLS and CDR2 as YYNGEE. Deletions cut 2 bases from V and 0 bases from J, with 9 bases between. DNA for the CDR3: TGTGCCAGCAGCGTCCGACTGAGCTCCTACAATGAGCAGTTCTTC. The encoded protein is CASSVRLSSYNEQFF. Full variable domain (remainder filled in from reference TRBV9 and TRBJ2-1): DSGVTQTPKHLITATGQRVTLRCSPRSGDLSVYWYQQSLDQGLQFLIQYYNGEERAKGNILERFSAQQFPDLHSELNLSSLELGDSALYFCASSVRLSSYNEQFFGPGTRLTVL.

In DNA form, the CDR3 reads TGTGCCAGCAGTCGAGGGGGAGCGACAGATACGCAGTATTTT. It is translated as CASSRGGATDTQYF. The rearrangement links TRBV27 to TRBJ2-3; D might be TRBD1 (6 bases). This CDR3 has 14 residues. V lost 5 bases, J lost 3 bases, and 12 bases lay in between. Germline V gives CDR1 MNHEY, CDR2 SMNVEV (reference sequence).

This chain joins TRBV10-3 and TRBJ2-5; D is ambiguous. The CDR3 is made up of 13 amino acids. V lost 10 bases, J lost 2 bases, and 14 bases lay in between. Germline V CDR1 and CDR2: ENHRY, SYGVKD. The chain's CDR3 is CATAPLVQETQYF. The CDR3 DNA is TGTGCCACCGCGCCTTTGGTTCAAGAGACCCAGTACTTC.

This clone appeared a few times. The chain joins TRBV27 to TRBJ2-7, with TRBD1 identical over 10 bases. The CDR3 sequence is 15 residues long. Germline CDR1 is MNHEY and CDR2 is SMNVEV (reference sequence). Trimming cost V 6 bases and J 4 bases; bases outside gene matches: 9. For the CDR3, the DNA is TGTGCCAGCAGCCAAAAGCCGGGACAGGGGTACGAGCAGTACTTC. Protein product: CASSQKPGQGYEQYF.

V gene TRBV6-6 combines with J gene TRBJ2-2; no clear D gene. V lost 6 bases and J lost 5, with 16 bases in between. Germline V gene data show CDR1 as MNHNY and CDR2 as SVGAGI (reference sequence). The CDR3 is made up of 15 amino acids. CDR3 coding DNA: TGTGCCAGCAGCCACAACTTGGGAACAACCGGGGAGCTGTTTTTT. Translated: CASSHNLGTTGELFF.

This clone came up a few times. The chain carries TRBV6-6 and TRBJ2-7; no firm D call. The V gene lost 8 bases and the J gene lost 2 bases, with 16 bases spanning the gap. This CDR3 is 14 amino acids long. Germline loops: CDR1 MNHNY, CDR2 SVGAGI (reference sequence). The CDR3, as DNA: TGTGCCAGCCGATCGGGCTCGAGGACCTACGAGCAGTACTTC. Protein: CASRSGSRTYEQYF.